The next 18 T cell receptor beta chains were all read from a single sample in a study of CD8 T cells in Susac syndrome. Random-hexamer reverse transcription was applied to about 0.5 to 1 ug RNA. TCRdb recomputed calls from the immunoSEQ multiplex PCR reads with MiXCR, one row per CDR3 protein. Here the sample spans roughly 180,000 distinct CDR3 sequences, over 85% being singletons. The source material was CD4+ T cells from PBMCs. These receptor sequences come from a human donor in good health.

This chain connects TRBV3-1 to TRBJ1-1; weak D call: TRBD1 (6 bases). Looked up from germline, CDR1 is LGHDT and CDR2 is YNNKEL (reference sequence). Trimming pared 3 bases from V and 1 base from J, leaving 9 bases between. The CDR3 has 14 residues. CDR3 nucleotide sequence: TGTGCCAGCAGCCACACGACAGGGAACACTGAAGCTTTCTTT. Translation gives CASSHTTGNTEAFF. The whole variable domain, filled in from reference TRBV3-1 and TRBJ1-1, reads DTAVSQTPKYLVTQMGNDKSIKCEQNLGHDTMYWYKQDSKKFLKIMFSYNNKELIINETVPNRFSPKSPDKAHLNLHINSLELGDSAVYFCASSHTTGNTEAFFGQGTRLTVV.

This rearrangement joins TRBV18 to TRBJ2-7; D remains unclear. Germline CDR1 KGHSH, CDR2 LQKENI. V was trimmed by 4 bases and J by 5 bases, leaving 24 bases between them. This CDR3 has 17 amino acids. CDR3 in amino acids: CASSLSPSSLAWDEQYF. CDR3 nucleotide sequence: TGTGCCAGCTCACTATCCCCCTCTTCACTGGCATGGGACGAGCAGTACTTC.

The chain joins TRBV20-1 to TRBJ2-2, with TRBD1 as a possible D gene (5 bases). Germline CDR1 DFQATT, CDR2 SNEGSKA (reference sequence). Trimming left V 0 bases short and J 0 bases short, with 11 bases between. The CDR3 spans 16 residues. This CDR3 is CSARDAGMANTGELFF. Here the CDR3 DNA reads TGCAGTGCTAGAGATGCAGGGATGGCGAACACCGGGGAGCTGTTTTTT.

The chain recombines TRBV4-3 with TRBJ1-5; possible D gene TRBD1, 5 bases. V was cut by 4 bases and J by 1 base, with 17 bases left in between. The CDR3 consists of 17 residues. CDR1 LGHNA and CDR2 YSLEER come from the germline V gene. The CDR3 sequence is CASSLSYKGQSNQPQHF. The CDR3 region has the DNA TGCGCCAGCAGCCTAAGTTATAAGGGGCAAAGCAATCAGCCCCAGCATTTT.

The gene calls are TRBV6-2 or TRBV6-3 and TRBJ2-7, with a weak D call TRBD1 (6 bases). The length of the CDR3 is 12 residues. V lost 7 bases to trimming and J lost 7 bases, with 14 bases between them. Looked up from germline, CDR1 is MNHEY and CDR2 is SVGEGT. As DNA, the CDR3 is TGTGCCAGCAATAATCAGGGGCGTGAGCAGTACTTC. Residues: CASNNQGREQYF.

The chain links TRBV27 to TRBJ2-7; maybe TRBD2 (5 bases). The CDR3 runs to 15 residues. Germline CDR1 and CDR2: MNHEY and SMNVEV (reference sequence). Trimming took 6 bases from V and 1 from J, leaving 16 bases between them. DNA of the CDR3: TGTGCCAGCAGGCCGAATCTTGGGAGATCCTACGAGCAGTACTTC. Translation: CASRPNLGRSYEQYF.

V is TRBV29-1 and J is TRBJ2-6, with D unclear. Per germline, CDR1 SQVTM and CDR2 ANQGSEA. Trimming removed 3 bases from V and 4 bases from J, with 7 bases in between. There are 13 residues in the CDR3. The DNA for the CDR3 is TGCAGCGTTGATTCCATCGGGGCCAACGTCCTGACTTTC. As protein: CSVDSIGANVLTF. Together with reference TRBV29-1 and TRBJ2-6, the CDR3 gives the full variable domain: SAVISQKPSRDICQRGTSLTIQCQVDSQVTMMFWYRQQPGQSLTLIATANQGSEATYESGFVIDKFPISRPNLTFSTLTVSNMSPEDSSIYLCSVDSIGANVLTFGAGSRLTVL.

This clonotype was seen a few times. The rearrangement links TRBV7-2 to TRBJ1-2; no definite D call. Germline CDR1 and CDR2: SGHTA and FQGNSA. Between the trimmed V and J ends, which lost 1 base and 4 bases, there was a span of 7 bases. The CDR3 contains 13 residues. CDR3 sequence reads: CASSLGSSYGYTF. Written as DNA, the CDR3 is TGTGCCAGCAGCTTAGGCAGTTCCTATGGCTACACCTTC.

CDR3 sequence (DNA): TGTGCCAGCAGCCAGTCCCGGGTCGTCGAAGAGCAGTTCTTC. Translating it yields CASSQSRVVEEQFF. V is TRBV3-1 and J is TRBJ2-1, with unresolved D. Trimming cost V 3 bases and J 10 bases, with 16 bases left between them. The CDR3 contains 14 residues. Germline V gives CDR1 LGHDT, CDR2 YNNKEL (reference sequence).

V gene TRBV9 combines with J gene TRBJ2-2, with 11 positions matching TRBD2. Germline CDR1 SGDLS, CDR2 YYNGEE. The length of the CDR3 is 16 residues. V shed 2 bases, J shed 4 bases, and the junction held 4 bases outside the gene matches. The CDR3 DNA follows: TGTGCCAGCAGCGTTACTAGCGGGAGATCCACCGGGGAGCTGTTTTTT. This encodes CASSVTSGRSTGELFF.

The gene calls are TRBV6-2 or TRBV6-3 and TRBJ1-5; 12 bases match TRBD1. The CDR3 consists of 16 residues. The trim removed 7 bases at V and 6 bases at J, leaving 10 bases unmatched. Germline V gene lookup returns CDR1 MNHEY and CDR2 SVGEGT. This chain's CDR3 is CASKRPGQGARQPQHF. CDR3 sequence (DNA): TGTGCCAGCAAACGACCGGGACAGGGGGCTCGTCAGCCCCAGCATTTT.

This clonotype was recorded only once. J is TRBJ1-5 and V is TRBV20-1, with D unclear. CDR3 length: 15 residues. Per the germline V gene, CDR1 is DFQATT and CDR2 is SNEGSKA (reference sequence). V was cut by 3 bases and J by 2 bases, with 14 bases left in between. The CDR3 nucleotides read TGCAGTGCTAGTCCAGGTTTTTCGGGCAATCAGCCCCAGCATTTT. Its translation: CSASPGFSGNQPQHF.

The chain combines TRBV30 with TRBJ1-1, with D possibly being TRBD1 (6 bases). CDR1 is GTSNPN, CDR2 SVGIG, per germline (reference sequence). The CDR3 totals 13 residues. The V gene lost 0 bases and the J gene lost 5 bases, with 10 bases spanning the gap. The CDR3 DNA reads as TGTGCCTGGAGTGTGGGGGCCGGGACTGAAGCTTTCTTT. This sequence encodes CAWSVGAGTEAFF.

The chain recombines TRBV19 with TRBJ2-7, with 9 bases aligning to TRBD1. Germline V gives CDR1 LNHDA, CDR2 SQIVND (reference sequence). This CDR3 region has 14 residues. The V segment lost 5 bases and the J segment 1 base; nucleotides outside the gene matches: 3. In nucleotides, the CDR3 is TGTGCCAGTAGTGCCGGACAGGGGTCCTACGAGCAGTACTTC. This sequence encodes CASSAGQGSYEQYF.

V gene TRBV27 combines with J gene TRBJ2-7; 7 bases align to TRBD2. Germline V lookup: CDR1 MNHEY, CDR2 SMNVEV (reference sequence). The CDR3 sequence is 15 residues long. Trimming at V came to 3 bases and at J to 0 bases, leaving 5 bases not matched to a gene. The CDR3 is CASSFTGGSSYEQYF. Here the CDR3 DNA reads TGTGCCAGCAGTTTTACTGGCGGGAGCTCCTACGAGCAGTACTTC.

The J gene is TRBJ2-1, the V gene TRBV5-1; tentatively, D is TRBD1 (6 bases). The CDR3 has 15 amino acids. The V end lost 4 bases, the J end lost 0 bases, and 11 bases lay between the germline ends. Per germline, CDR1 SGHRS and CDR2 YFSETQ. The chain's CDR3 is CASSPDRPSYNEQFF. The CDR3 DNA reads TGCGCCAGCAGCCCAGACAGGCCCTCCTACAATGAGCAGTTCTTC.

V and J are TRBV6-6 and TRBJ2-7, with D hard to call. Per germline, CDR1 MNHNY and CDR2 SVGAGI (reference sequence). The length of the CDR3 is 14 residues. The V gene lost 8 bases and the J gene lost 12 bases, with 26 bases spanning the gap. CDR3 residues: CASGVGPHSERRYF. In DNA, the CDR3 is TGTGCCAGCGGAGTTGGACCGCACTCAGAACGAAGGTACTTC.

V and J are TRBV7-9 and TRBJ2-1; 13 nucleotides align to TRBD2. Unmatched junction bases numbered 3, after V lost 1 base and J lost 6 bases. The CDR3 is 16 residues long. The germline V gene has CDR1 SEHNR and CDR2 FQNEAQ (reference sequence). CDR3 amino acids: CASSLGGLAGTNEQFF. CDR3 DNA sequence: TGTGCCAGCAGCTTAGGGGGACTAGCGGGAACCAATGAGCAGTTCTTC.